A single sample gave rise to the 21 T cell receptor beta chains below, sequenced in a study of blood T cell repertoires in COVID-19. Repertoires were generated with immunoSEQ multiplex PCR, while TCRdb's copy carries only in-frame clones and drops some. This table has about 61,000 clones, approximately 86% appearing once. Sequencing was carried out using peripheral blood. These receptors were collected from a human donor in a cohort sampled during active COVID-19.

Worth noting for this clone: The DNA is left out, because the CDR3 cannot be placed on it with certainty; the CDR3 is given as TCRdb lists it. The chain has TRBV21-1 and TRBJ2-7; the D segment call TRBD2 is taken from the table without a DNA check. TRBV21-1 is a pseudogene locus. 18 amino acids form the CDR3, both terminal residues included. Here the CDR3 reads CASNASGSPLTYDCEQYF.

V is TRBV30 and J is TRBJ1-3, with D possibly TRBD1 on 5 matching bases. V lost 3 bases to trimming and J lost 4 bases, with 13 bases between them. This CDR3 contains 14 residues. Germline V lookup: CDR1 GTSNPN, CDR2 SVGIG (reference sequence). In DNA, the CDR3 is TGTGCCTGGAGCAAGGGGATGGGGGGAAACACCATATATTTT. This gives the protein CAWSKGMGGNTIYF.

This clone showed up just a few times. The chain is built from TRBV10-2 and TRBJ1-2; unclear D gene. Germline CDR1 reads WSHSY; CDR2 reads SAAADI. V gave up 8 bases and J gave up 0 bases, with 7 bases separating them. The CDR3 is 12 amino acids. The CDR3 DNA sequence: TGCGCCAGCCGGGAAACTAACTATGGCTACACCTTC. Its protein product is CASRETNYGYTF.

The chain has TRBV10-2 and TRBJ2-5; 9 positions match TRBD1. CDR3 length equals 14 residues. The germline V gene encodes CDR1 WSHSY and CDR2 SAAADI. V gave up 10 bases and J gave up 4 bases; unmatched junction bases: 10. The CDR3 protein is CATSGTGGLETQYF. CDR3 in DNA: TGCGCCACCAGCGGTACAGGGGGCCTAGAGACCCAGTACTTC.

Only a few counts were recorded for this clone. V usage is TRBV7-6 and J usage is TRBJ2-1; the D is unclear. V shed 5 bases and J shed 9 bases, with 17 bases lying between them. Germline lookup yields CDR1 SGHVS and CDR2 FNYEAQ. The CDR3 loop spans 14 amino acids. CDR3 coding DNA: TGTGCCAGCAGCCCCTCCGGAGCCCCTGGTGAGCAGTTCTTC. Translated: CASSPSGAPGEQFF. Full variable domain (missing parts from reference TRBV7-6 and TRBJ2-1): GAGVSQSPRYKVTKRGQDVALRCDPISGHVSLYWYRQALGQGPEFLTYFNYEAQQDKSGLPNDRFSAERPEGSISTLTIQRTEQRDSAMYRCASSPSGAPGEQFFGPGTRLTVL.

J is TRBJ2-4 and V is TRBV6-6; 7 bases align to TRBD1. V shed 6 bases, J shed 6 bases, and the junction held 11 bases outside the gene matches. The CDR3 spans 15 residues. Germline V gene lookup returns CDR1 MNHNY and CDR2 SVGAGI (reference sequence). The chain's CDR3 is CASRGAGGRGNIQYF. DNA of the CDR3: TGTGCCAGCAGGGGGGCAGGGGGACGGGGAAACATTCAGTACTTC.

The gene calls are TRBV7-3 and TRBJ2-1, with 12 bases aligning to TRBD2. The CDR3 extends over 19 amino acids. With 6 bases clipped from V and 0 bases from J, the junction kept 12 bases outside the gene matches. Germline V gene sequence: CDR1 SGHTA, CDR2 FQGTGA. The CDR3: CASSSRLAGELSSYNEQFF. CDR3 bases: TGTGCCAGCAGTTCCAGACTAGCGGGAGAGCTCAGCTCCTACAATGAGCAGTTCTTC.

V is TRBV7-6 and J is TRBJ2-1; 9 bases agree with TRBD2. J gave up 7 bases and V 3 bases, and 7 bases lay outside the gene matches. The V gene's germline CDR1 is SGHVS and CDR2 FNYEAQ. CDR3 length: 15 residues. Here the CDR3 DNA reads TGTGCCAGCAGCTTTGCGGGAGGGCCTCGGAATGAGCAGTTCTTC. Translating it yields CASSFAGGPRNEQFF.

The chain couples TRBV10-1 to TRBJ2-1; D perhaps matches TRBD2 (6 bases). The V end lost 4 bases, the J end lost 10 bases, and 14 bases lay between the germline ends. The CDR3 spans 13 residues. The germline V gene encodes CDR1 WNHNN and CDR2 SYGVQD (reference sequence). Written as DNA, the CDR3 is TGCGCCAGCAGTGTAAAACTAGCTGGCGAGCAGTTCTTC. Its protein product is CASSVKLAGEQFF.

This chain links TRBV11-2 with TRBJ2-7, with D maybe TRBD1 (6 bases). CDR1 is SGHAT and CDR2 is FQNNGV in the germline V gene. The V end lost 1 base, the J end lost 4 bases, and 11 bases lay between the germline ends. The length of the CDR3 is 14 residues. CDR3 DNA sequence: TGTGCCAGCAGCTTAGTCACAGGGCAATACGAGCAGTACTTC. It codes for CASSLVTGQYEQYF.

This rearrangement joins TRBV28 to TRBJ2-6, with 8 positions matching TRBD1. V was pared by 5 bases and J by 1 base, with 10 bases of the junction left unmatched. The CDR3 loop spans 18 amino acids. Per the germline V gene, CDR1 is MDHEN and CDR2 is SYDVKM. The CDR3 nucleotides are TGTGCCAGCAGTCCCCGGACAGGGAGGTTTTCTGGGGCCAACGTCCTGACTTTC. It is translated as CASSPRTGRFSGANVLTF.

In this sample, this clone turned up a few times. The rearrangement links TRBV3-1 (or the pseudogene TRBV3-2) to TRBJ1-1, with 7 bases lining up with TRBD1. Germline lookup yields CDR1 LGHDT and CDR2 YNNKEL (reference sequence). J lost 1 base, V lost 7 bases, and 3 bases had no gene match. The CDR3 covers 13 residues. CDR3 bases: TGTGCCAGCACCCGGACAGGGAACACTGAAGCTTTCTTT. This translates into CASTRTGNTEAFF.

This chain joins TRBV19 and TRBJ2-1; 16 nucleotides align to TRBD2. V lost 3 bases, J lost 4 bases, and 6 bases stayed unmatched. Germline V lookup: CDR1 LNHDA, CDR2 SQIVND (reference sequence). The CDR3 has 18 amino acids. This chain's CDR3 is CASSIPGLAGGLYNEQFF. The CDR3 DNA reads TGTGCCAGTAGTATTCCGGGACTAGCGGGAGGGTTATACAATGAGCAGTTCTTC.

The chain carries TRBV7-2 and TRBJ2-2, with TRBD2 matching over 8 bases. V shed 5 bases, J shed 1 base, and the junction held 12 bases outside the gene matches. CDR1 and CDR2 from the germline V gene are SGHTA and FQGNSA. This CDR3 comprises 18 residues. Here the CDR3 DNA reads TGTGCCAGCAGCATCGAGGCTAGCGGGCGATTGAACACCGGGGAGCTGTTTTTT. Its translation is CASSIEASGRLNTGELFF.

V usage is TRBV3-1 (or the pseudogene TRBV3-2) and J usage is TRBJ2-7; 10 positions agree with TRBD1. V was pared by 4 bases and J by 2 bases, with 2 bases of the junction left unmatched. The CDR3 sequence is 14 residues long. Germline V CDR1 and CDR2: LGHDT, YNNKEL (reference sequence). CDR3 sequence reads: CASSPDRGTYEQYF. CDR3 nucleotides: TGTGCCAGCAGCCCGGACAGGGGGACCTACGAGCAGTACTTC.

This chain joins TRBV19 and TRBJ2-7; the D gene is possibly TRBD1 (6 bases). The CDR3 sequence is 15 residues long. Germline-derived CDR1 and CDR2 are LNHDA and SQIVND (reference sequence). Trimming stripped 9 bases from V and 2 bases from J, with 20 bases between. Written as DNA, the CDR3 is TGTGCCAGCAGACTCTTACAGGGTCCCGCCTACGAGCAGTACTTC. Translation: CASRLLQGPAYEQYF.

The gene calls are TRBV4-3 and TRBJ2-3; 8 nucleotides agree with TRBD1. Germline CDR1 LGHNA, CDR2 YSLEER. After removal of 1 base from V and 5 bases from J, the junction contained 8 bases not matched to a gene. The CDR3 has 16 residues. Here the CDR3 DNA reads TGCGCCAGCAGCCAAGGCTTCGGACAGGGCGGAGATACGCAGTATTTT. Encoded protein: CASSQGFGQGGDTQYF.

This chain joins TRBV6-5 and TRBJ1-6; D gene unclear. Trimming stripped 2 bases from V and 5 bases from J, with 7 bases between. Germline V lookup: CDR1 MNHEY, CDR2 SVGAGI. CDR3 length: 14 amino acids. The CDR3 here is CASSYGGNNSPLHF. The CDR3 DNA reads as TGTGCCAGCAGTTACGGAGGGAATAATTCACCCCTCCACTTT.

This sequence joins TRBV5-6 and TRBJ1-6; TRBD1 matches 8 bases. CDR3 length equals 15 residues. J gave up 10 bases and V 4 bases, and 10 bases lay outside the gene matches. Germline loops: CDR1 SGHDT, CDR2 YYEEEE. Here the CDR3 DNA reads TGTGCCAGCAGCCTGGGGGACAGGCTTGGGTCACCCCTCCACTTT. Translated: CASSLGDRLGSPLHF.

This clone was seen many times. This rearrangement joins TRBV19 to TRBJ1-1; D is unresolved. Germline loops: CDR1 LNHDA, CDR2 SQIVND (reference sequence). The CDR3 has 12 amino acids. The germline V and J ends were trimmed by 7 bases and 3 bases, with 9 bases remaining between them. The CDR3 here is CASTVGYTEAFF. As DNA, the CDR3 is TGTGCCAGTACTGTTGGCTACACTGAAGCTTTCTTT.

V and J are TRBV27 and TRBJ1-1; 10 bases align to TRBD1. Germline V gives CDR1 MNHEY, CDR2 SMNVEV (reference sequence). The CDR3 covers 14 residues. Trimming at V came to 7 bases and at J to 5 bases, leaving 7 bases not matched to a gene. The CDR3 bases are TGTGCCAGCAAGGGACAGGGGCAGACGACTGAAGCTTTCTTT. Translating gives CASKGQGQTTEAFF.